The sequence of this T cell receptor (beta chain) was determined in a study of shared T cell receptors in the human thymus. Germline trimming cut 9 bases from V and 4 bases from J; bases unmatched to any gene: 11. Germline CDR1 LNHNV, CDR2 YYDKDF (reference sequence). CDR3 length: 15 residues. Produced via immunoSEQ multiplex PCR; TCRdb's table is partial and in-frame only. This table has 640,000 or so clones, around 87% appearing once. These data were also filed under a second study, of human thymus T cells.

The genes are TRBV15 and TRBJ1-3; TRBD1 matches at 8 bases. The receptor was isolated from a boy in the first two years of life with a congenital heart defect. The sample taken for sequencing was thymocytes. This CDR3 is CATRGRGQTGNTIYF. The CDR3 DNA is TGTGCCACTAGGGGCAGGGGGCAGACGGGAAACACCATATATTTT.